The present entry profiles one TCR beta chain with its context. This sample was included in a study of T cells in Graves' hyperthyroidism and ophthalmopathy. Study information: Sampling of peripheral blood happened at initial diagnosis, prior to any treatment.

Germline CDR1 is SGDLS and CDR2 is YYNGEE. The CDR3 length is 16 residues. Trimming pared 3 bases from V and 0 bases from J, leaving 12 bases between. RNA transcripts provided the source from which TCR beta CDR3 regions were amplified. HTBI primers drove first-round RT-PCR of the TCR CDR3. TCRdb reprocessed the multiplex PCR reads with MiXCR, giving one entry per CDR3 protein. This sample has 700,000 to 950,000 distinct CDR3 sequences, with 35% found just once. The study excluded patients with uncontrolled infection, other autoimmune disease, pregnancy or lactation. The chain has TRBV9 and TRBJ1-4; tentatively, D is TRBD1 (5 bases). The source of this sequence is a woman in her thirties or forties with Graves' hyperthyroidism. Material: blood. Written as DNA, the CDR3 is TGTGCCAGCAGCGCAAAACAGGATGCAACTAATGAAAAACTGTTTTTT. It codes for CASSAKQDATNEKLFF.